This paragraph covers one T cell receptor beta chain sequence. Antigen: not known. One end of the junction varies from germline; a read error may be responsible. Clones were read by immunoSEQ multiplex PCR, and TCRdb kept only the in-frame ones, dropping some. The data hold about 100,000 clones, with more than 75% observed a single time. The data were obtained in a study of T cell responses to AZD1222 COVID-19 vaccine. Study-wide points: Nearly half of the spike-specific TCRs reportedly recognize variant regions that carry no mutations.

The germline V gene encodes CDR1 MNHEY and CDR2 SVGEGT. The CDR3 runs 16 residues. This receptor was obtained from an adult in good health. The chain combines TRBV6-2 or TRBV6-3 with TRBJ1-1; no reliable D call. The material sequenced was peripheral blood, taken on day 0 of MenACWY control vaccination. CDR3 in DNA: TGTGCCAGCAGCTACTGGCGACAAGACATGAACACTGAAGCTTTCTTT. It encodes CASSYWRQDMNTEAFF.